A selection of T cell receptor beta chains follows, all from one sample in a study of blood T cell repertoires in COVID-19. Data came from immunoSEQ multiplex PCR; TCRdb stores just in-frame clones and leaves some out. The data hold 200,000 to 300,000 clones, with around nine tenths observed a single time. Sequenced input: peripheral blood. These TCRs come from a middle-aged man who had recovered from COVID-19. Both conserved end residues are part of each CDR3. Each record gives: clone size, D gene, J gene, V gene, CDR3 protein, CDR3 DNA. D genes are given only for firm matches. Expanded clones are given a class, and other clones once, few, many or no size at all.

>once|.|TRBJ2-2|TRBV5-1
CASSLAERISAGELFF
TGCGCCAGCAGCCTGGCAGAGAGGATATCAGCCGGGGAGCTGTTTTTT
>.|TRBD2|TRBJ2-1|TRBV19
CASSMAGVTYNEQFF
TGTGCCAGTAGTATGGCGGGGGTGACCTACAATGAGCAGTTCTTC
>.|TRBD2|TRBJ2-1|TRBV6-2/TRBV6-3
CASSYLSRTSGYNEQFF
TGTGCCAGCAGTTATTTATCGCGGACTAGCGGGTACAATGAGCAGTTCTTC
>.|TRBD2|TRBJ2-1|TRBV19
CASRLEAGAYNEQFF
TGTGCCAGTCGTCTGGAAGCGGGAGCCTACAATGAGCAGTTCTTC
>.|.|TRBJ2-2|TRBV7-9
CASSLVSYTGELFF
TGTGCCAGCAGCTTAGTCAGTTACACCGGGGAGCTGTTTTTT
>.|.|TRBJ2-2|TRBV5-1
CASSSGEQGITGELFF
TGCGCCAGCAGCTCGGGGGAACAGGGGATCACCGGGGAGCTGTTTTTT
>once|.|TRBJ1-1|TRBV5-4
CASSFERYNTEAFF
TGTGCCAGCAGCTTCGAGAGGTATAACACTGAAGCTTTCTTT
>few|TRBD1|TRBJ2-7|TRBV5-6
CASSFGTGWAEQYF
TGTGCCAGCAGCTTTGGGACAGGGTGGGCCGAGCAGTACTTC
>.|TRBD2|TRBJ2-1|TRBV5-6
CASSFTSGDYNEQFF
TGTGCCAGCAGCTTCACTAGCGGGGATTACAATGAGCAGTTCTTC
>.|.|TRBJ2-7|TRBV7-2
CASSRRDPRGTEQYF
TGTGCCAGCAGTCGCCGGGACCCCAGGGGTACAGAGCAGTACTTC
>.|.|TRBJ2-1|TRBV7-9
CASSLRVVASEGYNEQFF
TGTGCCAGCAGCCTCCGAGTGGTGGCCTCAGAGGGCTACAATGAGCAGTTCTTC
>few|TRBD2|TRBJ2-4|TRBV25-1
CASSDGTGGDIQYF
TGTGCCAGCAGTGACGGGACCGGGGGGGACATTCAGTACTTC
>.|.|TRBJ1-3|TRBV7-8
CASSPNGVSGNTIYF
TGTGCCAGCAGCCCGAACGGTGTTTCTGGAAACACCATATATTTT
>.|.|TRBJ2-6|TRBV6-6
CASDRRSGANVLTF
TGTGCCAGCGACAGACGCTCTGGGGCCAACGTCCTGACTTTC
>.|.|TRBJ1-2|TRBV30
CAWTNYRSTNYGYTF
TGTGCCTGGACAAACTACAGGTCTACCAACTATGGCTACACCTTC
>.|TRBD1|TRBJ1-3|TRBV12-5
CASGLVTGTGTGNTIYF
TGTGCTAGTGGTTTGGTAACTGGGACAGGCACTGGAAACACCATATATTTT
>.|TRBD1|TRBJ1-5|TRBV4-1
CASSSPGGNQPQHF
TGCGCCAGCAGCTCCCCAGGGGGGAATCAGCCCCAGCATTTT
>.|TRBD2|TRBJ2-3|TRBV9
CASSLGGAYTDTQYF
TGTGCCAGCAGCCTCGGGGGGGCGTACACAGATACGCAGTATTTT
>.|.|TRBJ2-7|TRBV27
CASSFGVQRSYEQYF
TGTGCCAGCAGTTTCGGGGTACAGCGCTCCTACGAGCAGTACTTC
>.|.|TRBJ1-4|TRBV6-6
CASSTSGRSEKLFF
TGTGCCAGCAGTACCTCAGGGCGGTCAGAAAAACTGTTTTTT